This T cell receptor beta chain is from a study of T cells in Graves' hyperthyroidism and ophthalmopathy. Overall study findings and caveats: With a median lead of 6.5 months before onset, the model predicted ophthalmopathy. Using 13 V-J features, a model discriminated ophthalmopathy from stable hyperthyroidism. Most thyroid clonotypes expanded above 0.001 appeared in blood too.

This clonotype was counted many times. Its antigen is not known. Amplification yielded TCR beta CDR3 regions, with RNA transcripts as the source. The primer set for the first-round RT-PCR of the TCR CDR3 was HTBI. In TCRdb, the multiplex PCR reads were re-called with MiXCR into one record per CDR3 protein. The repertoire holds about 640,000 distinct CDR3 sequences, with 20% to 25% as singletons. The receptor's source is a man younger than 40 with Graves' ophthalmopathy. Sequencing was done on a sample of blood.

The CDR3 DNA reads as TGTGCCAGCAGCCAGGGGAAGATCTATGGCTACACCTTC. As protein: CASSQGKIYGYTF. This rearrangement joins TRBV6-5 to TRBJ1-2; D perhaps matches TRBD1 (6 bases). The CDR3 covers 13 residues. Trimming removed 6 bases at V and 4 bases at J, with 12 bases between. The germline CDR1 and CDR2 sequences are MNHEY and SVGAGI.